This T cell receptor beta chain was identified in a study of early T cells in non-severe SARS-CoV-2 infection. Overall study: The sequenced material was bulk RNA from unsorted whole blood, and its chains were unpaired. Study results and limitations: Using VDJdb, the matching emphasized anti-spike CD8 responses while missing private and CD4 specificities.

As to this clonotype: Its antigen is still unknown.

Unmatched junction bases numbered 5, after V lost 2 bases and J lost 8 bases. CDR1 is ENHRY, CDR2 SYGVKD, per germline. This CDR3 comprises 14 residues. Unique molecular identifier tags were affixed to discrete cDNA molecules. TCRdb re-called the 5' RACE reads through MiXCR, storing one row per CDR3 protein. The sample consists of around 70,000 distinct CDR3 sequences, about a sixth of them appearing once. The sample taken for sequencing was whole blood. This rearrangement joins TRBV10-3 to TRBJ2-1; TRBD1 aligns across 8 bases. The TCR was taken from an adult who was a healthcare worker with PCR-confirmed SARS-CoV-2 infection or an uninfected control (not recorded which). This CDR3 is CAISEVQGDYEQFF. The DNA for the CDR3 is TGTGCCATCAGTGAGGTACAGGGGGACTATGAGCAGTTCTTC.